These T cell receptor beta chains were read from a single sample in a study of T cell repertoires in cytomegalovirus infection. TCRdb reanalysed the reads using MiXCR and keeps one entry per CDR3 protein. The sample lists hundreds of thousands of distinct CDR3 sequences, about 24% occurring once. The sample taken for sequencing was CD8+ T cells from PBMCs. Every receptor here comes from a human donor in good health (CMV status not recorded). Some clones in this sample may be carry-over from other donors' samples. Each CDR3 is given with its conserved first and last residue. The order of the fields is V gene, D gene, CDR3 protein. A D gene is named only where the DNA matches it firmly.

>TRBV12-3/TRBV12-4|NA
CASSLRRGHNEQFF
>TRBV5-1|NA
CASFGGMGNYGYTF
>TRBV2|NA
CASSEPLLGSYNEQFF
>TRBV5-5|NA
CASSLEGRRDEQFF
>TRBV10-3|TRBD2
CAPRASGGMETQYF
>TRBV5-6|NA
CASSSFLGPADQPQHF
>TRBV6-2/TRBV6-3|NA
CASSYPEAGGGYTF
>TRBV10-3|TRBD1
CAISGELGTGPRELFF
>TRBV28|NA
CASSLTGRAYNEQFF
>TRBV29-1|NA
CSVETTVAYEQYF
>TRBV6-6|TRBD1
CASSYLGQGDYGYTF
>TRBV28|NA
CASSWGDGFNEQFF
>TRBV7-6|NA
CASSYRDSRETQYF
>TRBV7-9|NA
CASSLVIGGPETQYF
>TRBV12-3/TRBV12-4|NA
CASSSPWSGANVLTF
>TRBV20-1|NA
CSARASRGSGNTIYF
>TRBV9|NA
CASSSGWGRDTEAFF
>TRBV20-1|TRBD1
CSARGGQTNTGELFF
>TRBV19|NA
CASSTRTLNTEAFF
>TRBV4-1|TRBD1
CASSHNTGTENTGELFF